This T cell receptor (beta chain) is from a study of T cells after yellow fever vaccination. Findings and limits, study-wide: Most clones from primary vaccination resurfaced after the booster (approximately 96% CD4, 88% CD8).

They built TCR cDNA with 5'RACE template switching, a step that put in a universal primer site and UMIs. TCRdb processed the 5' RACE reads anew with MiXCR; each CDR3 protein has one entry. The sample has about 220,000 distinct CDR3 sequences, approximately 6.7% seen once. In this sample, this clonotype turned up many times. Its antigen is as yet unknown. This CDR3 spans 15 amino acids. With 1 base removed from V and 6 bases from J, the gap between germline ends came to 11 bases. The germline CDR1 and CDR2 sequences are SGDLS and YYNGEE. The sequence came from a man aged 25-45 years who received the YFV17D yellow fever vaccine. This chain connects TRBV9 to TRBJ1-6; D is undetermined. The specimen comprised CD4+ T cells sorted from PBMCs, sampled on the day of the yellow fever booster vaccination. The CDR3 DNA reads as TGTGCCAGCAGCGTACAAGATTCTCTTAATTCACCCCTCCACTTT. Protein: CASSVQDSLNSPLHF.